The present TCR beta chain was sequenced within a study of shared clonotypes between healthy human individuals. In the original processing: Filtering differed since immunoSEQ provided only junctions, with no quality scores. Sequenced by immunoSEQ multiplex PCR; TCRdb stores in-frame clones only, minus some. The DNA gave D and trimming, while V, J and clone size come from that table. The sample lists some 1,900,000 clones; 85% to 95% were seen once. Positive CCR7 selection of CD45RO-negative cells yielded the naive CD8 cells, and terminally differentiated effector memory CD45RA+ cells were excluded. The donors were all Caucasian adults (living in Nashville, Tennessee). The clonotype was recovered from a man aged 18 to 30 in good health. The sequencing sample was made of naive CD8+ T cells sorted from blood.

CDR3 sequence (DNA): TGCAGCGTTGAACTATTCGACACAGGCACTGAAGCTTTCTTT. This sequence encodes CSVELFDTGTEAFF. The J gene is TRBJ1-1, the V gene TRBV29-1; D is possibly TRBD1 (5 bases). The CDR3 covers 14 residues. V was clipped by 2 bases and J by 4 bases, with 14 bases between them. Germline V gene sequence: CDR1 SQVTM, CDR2 ANQGSEA.